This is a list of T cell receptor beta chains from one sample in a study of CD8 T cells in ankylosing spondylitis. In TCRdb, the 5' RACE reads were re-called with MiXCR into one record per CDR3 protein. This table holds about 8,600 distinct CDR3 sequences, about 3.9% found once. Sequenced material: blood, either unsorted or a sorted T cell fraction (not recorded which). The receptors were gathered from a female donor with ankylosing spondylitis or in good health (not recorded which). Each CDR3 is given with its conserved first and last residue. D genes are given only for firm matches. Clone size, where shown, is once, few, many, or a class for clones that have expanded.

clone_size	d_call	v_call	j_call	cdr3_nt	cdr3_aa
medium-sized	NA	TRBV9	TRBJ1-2	TGTGCCAGCAGCCCGACGGCAGGCAACTATGGCTACACCTTC	CASSPTAGNYGYTF
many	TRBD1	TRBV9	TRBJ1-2	TGTGCCAGCAGCGACCAGACAGGGGGCGAGGATGGCTACACCTTC	CASSDQTGGEDGYTF
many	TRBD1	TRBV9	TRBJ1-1	TGTGCCAGCAGCGCCCGACAGGGCGCCCAATGGGCTGAAGCTTTCTTT	CASSARQGAQWAEAFF
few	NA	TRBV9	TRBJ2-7	TGTGCCAGCAGCCCTTCCGGGACCAGCCCCGCTCAGTACTTC	CASSPSGTSPAQYF
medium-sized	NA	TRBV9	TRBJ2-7	TGTGCCAGCAGCGTAGGACAGGTACCCTACGAGCAGTACTTC	CASSVGQVPYEQYF
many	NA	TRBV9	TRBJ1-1	TGTGCCAGCAGCGCCTATGACAGCCCCCGGGGAGCTTTCTTT	CASSAYDSPRGAFF
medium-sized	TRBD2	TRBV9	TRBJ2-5	TGTGCCAGCAGCGGCGCAGCGGGGGGGCCTACGGAGACCCAGTACTTC	CASSGAAGGPTETQYF
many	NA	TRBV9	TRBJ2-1	TGTGCCAGCAGCGTTTTAGTATTTGCGGATGAGCAGTTCTTC	CASSVLVFADEQFF
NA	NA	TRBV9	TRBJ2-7	TGTGCCAGCAGCGTAGGGAACTCAGGTTACTACGAGCAGTACTTC	CASSVGNSGYYEQYF
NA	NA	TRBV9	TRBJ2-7	TGTGCCAGCAGCTTCGGTGTCAACGGGTACGAGCAGTACTTC	CASSFGVNGYEQYF
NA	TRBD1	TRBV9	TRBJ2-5	TGTGCCAGCAGCCCCAGGGGGCTTGGAGAGACCCAGTACTTC	CASSPRGLGETQYF
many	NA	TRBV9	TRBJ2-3	TGTGCCAGCAGCACCCGGGGTATTACCTCGATAGATACGCAGTATTTT	CASSTRGITSIDTQYF
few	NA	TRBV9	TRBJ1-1	TGTGCCAGCAGCCTAATACAGGGCGAGGACGCTTTCTTT	CASSLIQGEDAFF
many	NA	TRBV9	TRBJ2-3	TGTGCCAGCAGCGTAGCTACACGTGAAGGGGGGGGGCAAACAGATACGCAGTATTTT	CASSVATREGGGQTDTQYF
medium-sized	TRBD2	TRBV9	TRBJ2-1	TGTGCCAGCAGCGTAGAGGTGGCTAGCGGGGGAGAATTTACGAATGAGCAGTTCTTC	CASSVEVASGGEFTNEQFF
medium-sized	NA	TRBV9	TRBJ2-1	TGTGCCAGCAGCCCGAGGGACTTAAACAATGAGCAGTTCTTC	CASSPRDLNNEQFF
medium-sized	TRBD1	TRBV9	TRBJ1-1	TGTGCCAGCAGCGCGAACCCTCAGGGGGCGGACACTGAAGCTTTCTTT	CASSANPQGADTEAFF
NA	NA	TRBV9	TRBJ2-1	TGTGCCAGCAGCGTAGCATCCAACTACAATGAGCAGTTCTTC	CASSVASNYNEQFF
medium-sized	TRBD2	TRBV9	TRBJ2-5	TGTGCCAGCAGCCAGGAGAGGACTAGCGGAGAAGAGACCCAGTACTTC	CASSQERTSGEETQYF
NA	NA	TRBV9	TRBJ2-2	TGTGCCAGCAGTGTGGGTGGGAACACCGGGGAGCTGTTTTTT	CASSVGGNTGELFF
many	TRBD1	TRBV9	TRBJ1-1	TGTGCCAGCAGCGTAGCTGGGCAGGGGGGTATCATGAACACTGAAGCTTTCTTT	CASSVAGQGGIMNTEAFF
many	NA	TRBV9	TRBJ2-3	TGTGCCAGCAGCGTAGAAGGCGGGGGCTCAGATACGCAGTATTTT	CASSVEGGGSDTQYF
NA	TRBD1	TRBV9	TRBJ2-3	TGTGCCAGCAGCGGATCCGGGACAGGGGCCACAGATACGCAGTATTTT	CASSGSGTGATDTQYF
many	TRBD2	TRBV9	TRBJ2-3	TGTGCCAGCAGCGCCCCCCGGACTAGCGGGGGTACCACAGATACGCAGTATTTT	CASSAPRTSGGTTDTQYF
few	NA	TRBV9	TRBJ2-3	TGTGCCAGCACCTCGGAGAGAGGCGCTTGGGATACGCAGTATTTT	CASTSERGAWDTQYF
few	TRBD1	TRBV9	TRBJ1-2	TGTGCCAGCAGCGTAGCAACCGGGGGACAGCTAAATGGCTACACCTTC	CASSVATGGQLNGYTF
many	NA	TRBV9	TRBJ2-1	TGTGCCAGCAGTGGGGTTCGCAATGAGCAGTTCTTC	CASSGVRNEQFF
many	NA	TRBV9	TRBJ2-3	TGTGCCAGCAGCTCGGTGGGCGCGACAGATACGCAGTATTTT	CASSSVGATDTQYF
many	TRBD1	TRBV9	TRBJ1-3	TGTGCCAGCAGCCCTTCCGACAGGGGAAGATGGTCTGGAAACACCATATATTTT	CASSPSDRGRWSGNTIYF
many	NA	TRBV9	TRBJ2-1	TGTGCCAGCAGCGTAGGCGGGGGCCAAAATGAGCAGTTCTTC	CASSVGGGQNEQFF
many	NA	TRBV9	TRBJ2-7	TGTGCCAGCAGCTTCGGCAGGGGCTACGAGCAGTACTTC	CASSFGRGYEQYF
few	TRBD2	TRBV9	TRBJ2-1	TGTGCCAGCAGCGTAAGACTAGCGGGGGTAGGGGAGCAGTTCTTC	CASSVRLAGVGEQFF
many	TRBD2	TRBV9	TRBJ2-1	TGTGCCAGCAGCGTAGACCTAGCGGGGGAACACTCCTACAATGAGCAGTTCTTC	CASSVDLAGEHSYNEQFF
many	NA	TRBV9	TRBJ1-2	TGTGCCAGCAGCGTAGCAGGGAATGGCTACACCTTC	CASSVAGNGYTF
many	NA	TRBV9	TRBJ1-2	TGTGCCAGCAGCGTAGAAAAGGGAAGGGGCCAAAATGGCTACACCTTC	CASSVEKGRGQNGYTF
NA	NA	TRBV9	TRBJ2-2	TGTGCCAGCAGCGTAACGGGTAACACCGGGGAGCTGTTTTTT	CASSVTGNTGELFF
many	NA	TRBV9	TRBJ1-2	TGTGCCAGCAGCACCCGGACAGACGGCTACACCTTC	CASSTRTDGYTF
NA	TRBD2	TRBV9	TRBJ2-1	TGTGCCAGCAGCGTTAGCGGGGGGGTATACAATGAGCAGTTCTTC	CASSVSGGVYNEQFF
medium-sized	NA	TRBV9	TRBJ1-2	TGTGCCAGCAGCCCAGCCGGAGGGGCGCATGGCTACACCTTC	CASSPAGGAHGYTF
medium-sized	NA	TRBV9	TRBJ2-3	TGTGCCAGCAGCGTAAGGGGGGGGGGAACAGATACGCAGTATTTT	CASSVRGGGTDTQYF